This T cell receptor (beta chain) derives from a study of cytomegalovirus exposure and HLA in healthy donors. The study's findings and limits: Some V segments, including TRBV6-2 and TRBV6-3, were excluded as indistinguishable. Most TCR sequences proved rare, with some public TCRs found in many donors.

V shed 3 bases, J shed 0 bases, and the junction held 9 bases outside the gene matches. The CDR3 runs 17 residues. CDR1 is SGDLS and CDR2 is YYNGEE in the germline V gene. Notes on this clone: Its target is not known.

The PCR was carried out with 60 Vbeta primers and 13 Jbeta primers. Repertoires were generated with immunoSEQ multiplex PCR, while TCRdb's copy carries only in-frame clones and drops some. The data contain around 150,000 clones, 68% of them singletons. The clonotype originates from a woman aged 40 to 50 in good health and CMV-seropositive. This chain uses TRBV9 with TRBJ2-3, with 8 bases matching TRBD2. Sequenced input: PBMCs. The CDR3 loop reads CASSAEHSGTSTDTQYF. CDR3 sequence (DNA): TGTGCCAGCAGCGCCGAACATAGCGGGACTAGCACAGATACGCAGTATTTT. Together with reference TRBV9 and TRBJ2-3, the CDR3 gives the full variable domain: DSGVTQTPKHLITATGQRVTLRCSPRSGDLSVYWYQQSLDQGLQFLIQYYNGEERAKGNILERFSAQQFPDLHSELNLSSLELGDSALYFCASSAEHSGTSTDTQYFGPGTRLTVL.